The next 19 T cell receptor beta chains were all read from a single sample in a study of technical replicates of blood from several donors. Measured with immunoSEQ multiplex PCR; TCRdb has only the in-frame clones, and not every one. The table records tens of thousands of clones, about 87% of them present only once. Sequenced sample: PBMCs. Receptors originate from a human donor in good health. Some clones in this sample may be carry-over from other donors' samples.

The chain couples TRBV5-6 to TRBJ1-1; 8 positions match TRBD1. There are 14 residues in the CDR3. Germline trimming cut 5 bases from V and 4 bases from J; bases unmatched to any gene: 7. The germline V gene has CDR1 SGHDT and CDR2 YYEEEE. CDR3 in amino acids: CASRTLDRATEAFF. The CDR3 bases are TGTGCCAGCAGGACCCTGGACAGGGCCACTGAAGCTTTCTTT.

The chain employs TRBV7-2 and TRBJ1-5; D gene uncertain. CDR3 size: 13 residues. The germline V gene encodes CDR1 SGHTA and CDR2 FQGNSA. The germline V and J ends were trimmed by 5 bases and 6 bases, with 11 bases remaining between them. The CDR3 bases are TGTGCCAGCAGCAACGCAGGAGGTCAGCCCCAGCATTTT. Amino acid sequence: CASSNAGGQPQHF.

CDR3 nucleotide sequence: TGTGCCAGCAGGACGGGACTAGCGTCCGAGCAGTACTTC. It translates to CASRTGLASEQYF. V usage is TRBV6-5 and J usage is TRBJ2-7; 10 nucleotides line up with TRBD2. With 6 bases clipped from V and 6 bases from J, the junction kept 5 bases outside the gene matches. Looked up from germline, CDR1 is MNHEY and CDR2 is SVGAGI. CDR3 length equals 13 residues.

The J gene is TRBJ2-1, the V gene TRBV7-8; 7 bases match TRBD1. Germline V gives CDR1 SGHVS, CDR2 FQNEAQ. V lost 4 bases and J lost 4; bases outside the gene matches: 7. The CDR3 length is 15 residues. CDR3 amino acids: CASSSYRGPYNEQFF. CDR3 sequence (DNA): TGTGCCAGCAGCTCTTACAGGGGACCTTACAATGAGCAGTTCTTC.

V and J are TRBV6-5 and TRBJ1-2; no clear D. Trimming took off 5 bases at V and 2 bases at J, with 9 bases between the two ends. CDR1 is MNHEY and CDR2 is SVGAGI in the germline V gene. The CDR3 covers 13 residues. Here the CDR3 reads CASSPDWNYGYTF. The CDR3 region has the DNA TGTGCCAGCAGTCCGGACTGGAACTATGGCTACACCTTC.

This chain uses TRBV2 with TRBJ1-3; D may be TRBD1 (5 bases). Germline V gene sequence: CDR1 SNHLY, CDR2 FYNNEI. Trimming cost V 6 bases and J 4 bases, with 13 bases left between them. This CDR3 is 14 amino acids long. CDR3 in DNA: TGTGCCAGCAGAGGGGCAGGGAACGGAAACACCATATATTTT. Amino acids: CASRGAGNGNTIYF.

The J gene is TRBJ2-7, the V gene TRBV30; 7 nucleotides align to TRBD1. Germline CDR1 GTSNPN, CDR2 SVGIG (reference sequence). J lost 0 bases, V lost 5 bases, and 4 bases had no gene match. The CDR3 length is 13 residues. Here the CDR3 DNA reads TGTGCCTGGGGAGGACAGGTCTCCTACGAGCAGTACTTC. It translates to CAWGGQVSYEQYF.

This sequence joins TRBV14 and TRBJ1-1; D unclear. The V gene's germline CDR1 is SGHDN and CDR2 FVKESK. The CDR3 spans 15 residues. V was pared by 2 bases and J by 0 bases, with 10 bases between. The CDR3 DNA is TGTGCCAGCAGCCAACGGAACAGTATGAACACTGAAGCTTTCTTT. Its translation is CASSQRNSMNTEAFF.

The CDR3 sequence is CASRGTLDRVGYTF. CDR3 DNA: TGTGCCAGCAGGGGGACTCTTGACAGGGTGGGCTACACCTTC. V is TRBV6-5 and J is TRBJ1-2; TRBD1 matches at 7 bases. CDR3 length: 14 residues. Trimming removed 6 bases from V and 8 bases from J; junction bases left unmatched: 12. Per the germline V gene, CDR1 is MNHEY and CDR2 is SVGAGI.

The rearrangement uses TRBV9 and TRBJ2-7, with 13 bases matching TRBD2. The CDR3 sequence is 17 residues long. CDR1 is SGDLS, CDR2 YYNGEE, per germline. Trimming removed 0 bases from V and 6 bases from J; junction bases left unmatched: 9. The CDR3, as DNA: TGTGCCAGCAGCGTAGGGACTAGCGGGAGATTAGCAGCCGAGCAGTACTTC. Amino acid sequence: CASSVGTSGRLAAEQYF.

This chain joins TRBV7-2 and TRBJ2-1; 9 bases match TRBD2. The length of the CDR3 is 18 residues. V lost 5 bases, J lost 11 bases, and 22 bases stayed unmatched. Germline loops: CDR1 SGHTA, CDR2 FQGNSA. The CDR3 nucleotides read TGTGCCAGCAGCCCCGCTTTGCGTCTTAGCGGGGGACCCGGTAAGCAGTTCTTC. Protein product: CASSPALRLSGGPGKQFF. The full variable domain, completed using reference TRBV7-2 and TRBJ2-1, is GAGVSQSPSNKVTEKGKDVELRCDPISGHTALYWYRQSLGQGLEFLIYFQGNSAPDKSGLPSDRFSAERTGGSVSTLTIQRTQQEDSAVYLCASSPALRLSGGPGKQFFGPGTRLTVL.

This clone appeared a few times. The chain uses TRBV2 and TRBJ1-1, with D tentatively TRBD1 (5 bases). CDR1 is SNHLY and CDR2 is FYNNEI in the germline V gene. The CDR3 is 13 residues long. Trimming took 6 bases from V and 1 from J, leaving 9 bases between them. The CDR3 sequence is CASSEQENTEAFF. In nucleotides, the CDR3 is TGTGCCAGCAGCGAACAGGAGAACACTGAAGCTTTCTTT.

This chain uses TRBV30 with TRBJ1-6, with no clear D. Germline assignment: CDR1 GTSNPN and CDR2 SVGIG (reference sequence). The CDR3 extends over 12 amino acids. Trimming stripped 2 bases from V and 7 bases from J, with 6 bases between. The CDR3 region has the DNA TGTGCCTGGAGTCCGGGGAATTCACCCCTCCACTTT. Its protein is CAWSPGNSPLHF.

This clone is a singleton in its sample. V is TRBV5-1 and J is TRBJ2-7, with TRBD2 matching 8 bases. Germline V CDR1 and CDR2: SGHRS, YFSETQ. The CDR3 length is 15 residues. The trim removed 5 bases at V and 0 bases at J, leaving 7 bases unmatched. The CDR3 coding sequence is TGCGCCAGCAGTAATGGCGGGAGGAGCTCCTACGAGCAGTACTTC. It encodes CASSNGGRSSYEQYF.

The chain couples TRBV6-4 to TRBJ2-5, with 7 bases aligning to TRBD1. The CDR3 length is 14 residues. Germline V gene lookup returns CDR1 MRHNA and CDR2 SNTAGT. Germline trimming cut 2 bases from V and 3 bases from J; bases unmatched to any gene: 3. CDR3 nucleotides: TGTGCCAGCAGTGACCGGGACAGAGAAGAGACCCAGTACTTC. Amino acid sequence: CASSDRDREETQYF.

V is TRBV18 and J is TRBJ1-5; maybe TRBD1 (5 bases). The V end was cut by 5 bases, the J end by 0 bases, with 8 bases between. Germline V gene data show CDR1 as KGHSH and CDR2 as LQKENI. The length of the CDR3 is 14 residues. DNA of the CDR3: TGTGCCAGCTCATCAACAGGTAGCAATCAGCCCCAGCATTTT. Protein product: CASSSTGSNQPQHF.

The chain carries TRBV2 and TRBJ1-5; tentative D call: TRBD1 (6 bases). The CDR3 sequence is 14 residues long. The germline V gene encodes CDR1 SNHLY and CDR2 FYNNEI. V dropped 4 bases and J dropped 4 bases, with 11 bases sitting between them. CDR3: CASSGQAQNQPQHF. As DNA, the CDR3 is TGTGCCAGCAGTGGACAGGCGCAAAATCAGCCCCAGCATTTT. Complete variable domain (other parts from reference TRBV2 and TRBJ1-5): EPEVTQTPSHQVTQMGQEVILRCVPISNHLYFYWYRQILGQKVEFLVSFYNNEISEKSEIFDDQFSVERPDGSNFTLKIRSTKLEDSAMYFCASSGQAQNQPQHFGDGTRLSIL.

In this sample, this clone turned up once. The rearrangement joins TRBV13 to TRBJ2-1; 9 nucleotides agree with TRBD2. V lost 0 bases and J lost 4; bases outside the gene matches: 4. This CDR3 is 16 amino acids long. The V gene's germline CDR1 is PRHDT and CDR2 FYEKMQ (reference sequence). CDR3 in amino acids: CASSLGTLAGYNEQFF. CDR3 DNA: TGTGCCAGCAGCTTAGGTACCCTAGCGGGATACAATGAGCAGTTCTTC.

The chain carries TRBV4-3 and TRBJ2-5, with D perhaps matching TRBD1 (5 bases). Germline V CDR1 and CDR2: LGHNA, YSLEER. V lost 0 bases and J lost 9, with 14 bases in between. This CDR3 comprises 14 residues. This chain's CDR3 is CASSQERLRAAQYF. In DNA form, the CDR3 reads TGCGCCAGCAGCCAAGAACGGCTCAGGGCGGCCCAGTACTTC.